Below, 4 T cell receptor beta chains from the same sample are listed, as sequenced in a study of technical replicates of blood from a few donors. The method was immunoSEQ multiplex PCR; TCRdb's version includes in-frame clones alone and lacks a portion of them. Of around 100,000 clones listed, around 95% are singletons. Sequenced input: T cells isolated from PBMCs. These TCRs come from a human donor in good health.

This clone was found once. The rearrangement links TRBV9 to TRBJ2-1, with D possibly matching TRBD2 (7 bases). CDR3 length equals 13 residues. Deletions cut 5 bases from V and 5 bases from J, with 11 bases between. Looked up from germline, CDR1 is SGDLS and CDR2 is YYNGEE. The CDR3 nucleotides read TGTGCCAGCAGTGAGGGGGGGGACAATGAGCAGTTCTTC. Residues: CASSEGGDNEQFF. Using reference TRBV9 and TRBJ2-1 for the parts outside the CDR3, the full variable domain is DSGVTQTPKHLITATGQRVTLRCSPRSGDLSVYWYQQSLDQGLQFLIQYYNGEERAKGNILERFSAQQFPDLHSELNLSSLELGDSALYFCASSEGGDNEQFFGPGTRLTVL.

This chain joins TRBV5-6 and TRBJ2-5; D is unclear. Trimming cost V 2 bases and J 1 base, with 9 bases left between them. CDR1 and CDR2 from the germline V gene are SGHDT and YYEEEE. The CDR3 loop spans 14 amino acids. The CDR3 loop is CASSFLLPQETQYF. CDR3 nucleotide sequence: TGTGCCAGCAGCTTTCTACTACCCCAAGAGACCCAGTACTTC.

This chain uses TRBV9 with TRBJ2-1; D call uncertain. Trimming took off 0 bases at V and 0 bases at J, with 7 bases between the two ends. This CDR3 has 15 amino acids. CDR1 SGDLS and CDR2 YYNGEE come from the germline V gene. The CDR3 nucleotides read TGTGCCAGCAGCGTAGGGGCGAGCTCCTACAATGAGCAGTTCTTC. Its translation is CASSVGASSYNEQFF.

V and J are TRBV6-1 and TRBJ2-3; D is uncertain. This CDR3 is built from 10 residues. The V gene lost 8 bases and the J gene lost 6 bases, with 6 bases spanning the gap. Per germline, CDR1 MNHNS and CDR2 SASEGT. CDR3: CASRADTQYF. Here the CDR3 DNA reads TGTGCCAGCCGTGCGGATACGCAGTATTTT.